These T cell receptor beta chains were read from a single sample in a study of CD4 T cells in relation to SARS-CoV-2 and coronaviruses. The antigens these receptors bind are not known. TCRdb's table, derived via immunoSEQ multiplex PCR, lists solely in-frame clones and lacks some. This sample has approximately 17,000 clones, with around 76% found just once. Material for sequencing was CD4+ T cells from PBMCs, cultured in vitro. The receptors originated from a human donor in good health. CDR3s include the opening cysteine and the closing phenylalanine or tryptophan. D genes are given only for firm matches. A clone size is listed for some rows: how often the clone was seen (once, few, many), or a class if it is expanded.

j_gene: TRBJ2-7
abundance: -
v_gene: TRBV7-9
d_gene: -
CDR3aa: CASNKGGVLAEQYF
CDR3nt: TGTGCCAGCAATAAAGGGGGAGTTCTCGCCGAGCAGTACTTC

j_gene: TRBJ2-1
abundance: -
v_gene: TRBV7-9
d_gene: TRBD2
CDR3aa: CASSPSWGGYYNEQFF
CDR3nt: TGTGCCAGCAGCCCTAGTTGGGGGGGTTACTACAATGAGCAGTTCTTC

j_gene: TRBJ2-1
abundance: -
v_gene: TRBV7-3
d_gene: -
CDR3aa: CASSLTSAAQYEQFF
CDR3nt: TGTGCCAGCAGCTTAACTAGCGCGGCTCAGTATGAGCAGTTCTTC

j_gene: TRBJ1-2
abundance: once
v_gene: TRBV5-4
d_gene: -
CDR3aa: CASSSGPGANYGYTF
CDR3nt: TGTGCCAGCAGCTCCGGGCCAGGCGCTAACTATGGCTACACCTTC

j_gene: TRBJ1-2
abundance: -
v_gene: TRBV6-6
d_gene: -
CDR3aa: CASSRIGRGNHYGYTF
CDR3nt: TGTGCCAGCAGTAGAATTGGCAGGGGCAACCACTATGGCTACACCTTC

j_gene: TRBJ1-1
abundance: -
v_gene: TRBV5-5
d_gene: -
CDR3aa: CASSLANGEVGNTEAFF
CDR3nt: TGTGCCAGCAGCTTGGCTAACGGGGAAGTAGGAAACACTGAAGCTTTCTTT

j_gene: TRBJ2-2
abundance: -
v_gene: TRBV5-1
d_gene: TRBD2
CDR3aa: CASRTAGDHWGELFF
CDR3nt: TGCGCCAGCAGAACAGCGGGGGATCACTGGGGGGAGCTGTTTTTT

j_gene: TRBJ2-1
abundance: -
v_gene: TRBV7-2
d_gene: -
CDR3aa: CASSLVTDNNEQFF
CDR3nt: TGTGCCAGCAGCTTAGTGACGGATAACAATGAGCAGTTCTTC

j_gene: TRBJ1-1
abundance: -
v_gene: TRBV5-1
d_gene: -
CDR3aa: CASSPYNTVTNTEAFF
CDR3nt: TGCGCCAGCAGCCCCTATAATACAGTGACGAACACTGAAGCTTTCTTT

j_gene: TRBJ2-5
abundance: -
v_gene: TRBV6-6
d_gene: -
CDR3aa: CASTPRQGSSSETQYF
CDR3nt: TGTGCCAGCACCCCAAGGCAAGGGTCTTCCTCAGAGACCCAGTACTTC

j_gene: TRBJ2-5
abundance: -
v_gene: TRBV24-1
d_gene: TRBD1
CDR3aa: CATSDNKGAEETQYF
CDR3nt: TGTGCCACCAGTGATAATAAGGGGGCCGAAGAGACCCAGTACTTC

j_gene: TRBJ1-5
abundance: -
v_gene: TRBV6-5
d_gene: -
CDR3aa: CASSSDSNQPQHF
CDR3nt: TGTGCCAGCAGTAGCGATAGCAATCAGCCCCAGCATTTT

j_gene: TRBJ1-3
abundance: few
v_gene: TRBV19
d_gene: -
CDR3aa: CASSTDGPGRLAGNTIYF
CDR3nt: TGTGCCAGTAGTACGGACGGGCCCGGGAGGTTGGCTGGAAACACCATATATTTT

j_gene: TRBJ2-2
abundance: -
v_gene: TRBV5-1
d_gene: -
CDR3aa: CASSFNQGVTGELFF
CDR3nt: TGCGCCAGCAGCTTCAACCAGGGAGTCACCGGGGAGCTGTTTTTT

j_gene: TRBJ1-4
abundance: -
v_gene: TRBV5-1
d_gene: -
CDR3aa: CASSPTGVNEKLFF
CDR3nt: TGCGCCAGCAGCCCCACAGGTGTGAATGAAAAACTGTTTTTT

j_gene: TRBJ1-2
abundance: -
v_gene: TRBV11-2
d_gene: -
CDR3aa: CASSSLGGRINYGYTF
CDR3nt: TGTGCCAGCAGCTCCCTGGGGGGCAGGATTAACTATGGCTACACCTTC

j_gene: TRBJ2-7
abundance: -
v_gene: TRBV5-6
d_gene: TRBD2
CDR3aa: CASRVLDRDYLTYEQYF
CDR3nt: TGTGCCAGCAGGGTGCTAGACCGGGACTACCTTACCTACGAGCAGTACTTC

j_gene: TRBJ1-4
abundance: -
v_gene: TRBV3-1/TRBV3-2
d_gene: TRBD1
CDR3aa: CASSRRGPGEKLFF
CDR3nt: TGTGCCAGCAGTCGCAGGGGGCCCGGTGAAAAACTGTTTTTT

j_gene: TRBJ1-3
abundance: -
v_gene: TRBV18
d_gene: TRBD1
CDR3aa: CASSPPGTAYGNTIYF
CDR3nt: TGTGCCAGCTCACCACCCGGGACAGCTTATGGAAACACCATATATTTT

j_gene: TRBJ2-1
abundance: -
v_gene: TRBV6-5
d_gene: TRBD2
CDR3aa: CASQTSGRVNEQFF
CDR3nt: TGTGCCAGCCAAACTAGCGGGAGGGTAAATGAGCAGTTCTTC

j_gene: TRBJ1-5
abundance: -
v_gene: TRBV7-5
d_gene: -
CDR3aa: CARSYRATDHTQHF
CDR3nt: TGTGCCAGAAGCTACAGGGCCACCGATCATACCCAGCATTTT

j_gene: TRBJ2-4
abundance: -
v_gene: TRBV19
d_gene: -
CDR3aa: CASSQPGTAGYIQYF
CDR3nt: TGTGCCAGTAGTCAACCCGGGACCGCTGGGTACATTCAGTACTTC

j_gene: TRBJ2-2
abundance: -
v_gene: TRBV5-6
d_gene: TRBD1
CDR3aa: CASSTGTGDSTGELFF
CDR3nt: TGTGCCAGCAGCACCGGGACAGGGGATAGCACCGGGGAGCTGTTTTTT

j_gene: TRBJ2-5
abundance: -
v_gene: TRBV11-2
d_gene: -
CDR3aa: CASSRASSQETQYF
CDR3nt: TGTGCCAGCAGCCGAGCTAGCAGCCAAGAGACCCAGTACTTC

j_gene: TRBJ1-1
abundance: -
v_gene: TRBV29-1
d_gene: TRBD1
CDR3aa: CSVIPGNRGANTEAFF
CDR3nt: TGCAGCGTTATCCCTGGGAACAGGGGGGCGAACACTGAAGCTTTCTTT

j_gene: TRBJ1-1
abundance: -
v_gene: TRBV21-1
d_gene: -
CDR3aa: CASSKGRRHNTEAFF
CDR3nt: TGTGCCAGCAGCAAAGGAAGGCGACACAACACTGAAGCTTTCTTT

j_gene: TRBJ2-7
abundance: -
v_gene: TRBV7-9
d_gene: TRBD1
CDR3aa: CASRPEGQVAYEQYF
CDR3nt: TGTGCCAGCAGACCCGAGGGACAGGTTGCCTACGAGCAGTACTTC

j_gene: TRBJ2-7
abundance: few
v_gene: TRBV27
d_gene: -
CDR3aa: CASRTSGYEQYF
CDR3nt: TGTGCCAGCAGAACTTCAGGCTACGAGCAGTACTTC

j_gene: TRBJ1-2
abundance: -
v_gene: TRBV7-9
d_gene: -
CDR3aa: CASSLGPYGYTF
CDR3nt: TGTGCCAGCAGCTTGGGGCCTTATGGCTACACCTTC

j_gene: TRBJ2-1
abundance: -
v_gene: TRBV5-1
d_gene: TRBD2
CDR3aa: CASTPGLAGAIEQFF
CDR3nt: TGCGCCAGCACCCCCGGACTAGCGGGAGCTATTGAGCAGTTCTTC

j_gene: TRBJ2-3
abundance: -
v_gene: TRBV14
d_gene: -
CDR3aa: CASSFLPASTDTQYF
CDR3nt: TGTGCCAGCAGCTTCTTACCTGCTAGCACAGATACGCAGTATTTT

j_gene: TRBJ1-2
abundance: -
v_gene: TRBV2
d_gene: -
CDR3aa: CASSPDLYGYTF
CDR3nt: TGTGCCAGCAGCCCCGACCTGTATGGCTACACCTTC

j_gene: TRBJ2-2
abundance: -
v_gene: TRBV2
d_gene: TRBD1
CDR3aa: CASSVGQGNTGELFF
CDR3nt: TGTGCCAGCAGTGTCGGACAGGGGAACACCGGGGAGCTGTTTTTT

j_gene: TRBJ1-3
abundance: -
v_gene: TRBV7-2
d_gene: -
CDR3aa: CASSVGDGNTIYF
CDR3nt: TGTGCCAGCAGCGTCGGGGATGGAAACACCATATATTTT

j_gene: TRBJ2-7
abundance: once
v_gene: TRBV9
d_gene: -
CDR3aa: CASSVDQGPREQYF
CDR3nt: TGTGCCAGCAGCGTAGACCAGGGGCCGCGGGAGCAGTACTTC

j_gene: TRBJ2-1
abundance: -
v_gene: TRBV5-4
d_gene: -
CDR3aa: CASSLLVAEKNEQFF
CDR3nt: TGTGCCAGCAGCTTGCTAGTCGCAGAGAAAAATGAGCAGTTCTTC

j_gene: TRBJ2-5
abundance: -
v_gene: TRBV5-1
d_gene: -
CDR3aa: CASSTMGLQETQYF
CDR3nt: TGCGCCAGCAGCACTATGGGACTTCAAGAGACCCAGTACTTC

j_gene: TRBJ2-2
abundance: -
v_gene: TRBV7-9
d_gene: TRBD1
CDR3aa: CASSLAGTVTGELFF
CDR3nt: TGTGCCAGCAGCTTAGCAGGGACAGTCACCGGGGAGCTGTTTTTT

j_gene: TRBJ2-2
abundance: -
v_gene: TRBV7-6
d_gene: -
CDR3aa: CASSSQPPGTGELFF
CDR3nt: TGTGCCAGCAGCTCCCAGCCCCCTGGGACCGGGGAGCTGTTTTTT

j_gene: TRBJ2-3
abundance: -
v_gene: TRBV5-6
d_gene: TRBD2
CDR3aa: CASSPFLAGEDDTQYF
CDR3nt: TGTGCCAGCAGCCCTTTCCTGGCGGGAGAGGACGATACGCAGTATTTT

j_gene: TRBJ2-7
abundance: -
v_gene: TRBV4-2
d_gene: -
CDR3aa: CASSHESPGEQYF
CDR3nt: TGTGCCAGCAGCCACGAATCCCCGGGGGAGCAGTACTTC

j_gene: TRBJ2-3
abundance: few
v_gene: TRBV5-4
d_gene: -
CDR3aa: CASSPDSSTDTQYF
CDR3nt: TGTGCCAGCAGCCCGGACAGCTCGACAGATACGCAGTATTTT

j_gene: TRBJ1-3
abundance: -
v_gene: TRBV29-1
d_gene: TRBD1
CDR3aa: CSVEGTGYGNTIYF
CDR3nt: TGCAGCGTTGAGGGGACAGGGTATGGAAACACCATATATTTT

j_gene: TRBJ1-2
abundance: -
v_gene: TRBV7-9
d_gene: -
CDR3aa: CASSFGLQGGYGYTF
CDR3nt: TGTGCCAGCAGCTTTGGTTTACAGGGAGGCTATGGCTACACCTTC

j_gene: TRBJ2-4
abundance: -
v_gene: TRBV3-1/TRBV3-2
d_gene: -
CDR3aa: CASSLYQGLGPEGIQYF
CDR3nt: TGTGCCAGCAGCCTCTACCAGGGTCTTGGTCCCGAAGGCATTCAGTACTTC

j_gene: TRBJ2-7
abundance: -
v_gene: TRBV2
d_gene: -
CDR3aa: CASSPRYRSEQYF
CDR3nt: TGTGCCAGCAGTCCCCGTTATCGGTCCGAGCAGTACTTC

j_gene: TRBJ2-5
abundance: -
v_gene: TRBV4-2
d_gene: TRBD2
CDR3aa: CASSQEGLAGETQYF
CDR3nt: TGTGCCAGCAGCCAAGAGGGACTAGCGGGAGAGACCCAGTACTTC

j_gene: TRBJ1-1
abundance: -
v_gene: TRBV5-6
d_gene: -
CDR3aa: CASSLFSVTEAFF
CDR3nt: TGTGCCAGCAGCTTGTTTAGTGTCACTGAAGCTTTCTTT

j_gene: TRBJ2-1
abundance: -
v_gene: TRBV3-1/TRBV3-2
d_gene: TRBD2
CDR3aa: CASSPWTSGNNEQFF
CDR3nt: TGTGCCAGCAGCCCTTGGACTAGCGGGAACAATGAGCAGTTCTTC

j_gene: TRBJ1-2
abundance: -
v_gene: TRBV6-2/TRBV6-3
d_gene: -
CDR3aa: CASSNQGLYGYTF
CDR3nt: TGTGCCAGCAGCAACCAGGGTTTATATGGCTACACCTTC

j_gene: TRBJ2-5
abundance: -
v_gene: TRBV19
d_gene: TRBD1
CDR3aa: CASSSTGTGQETQYF
CDR3nt: TGTGCCAGTAGTTCAACCGGGACAGGGCAAGAGACCCAGTACTTC

j_gene: TRBJ1-5
abundance: -
v_gene: TRBV6-6
d_gene: -
CDR3aa: CASPPGPGDSNQPQHF
CDR3nt: TGTGCCAGCCCACCAGGTCCAGGGGATAGCAATCAGCCCCAGCATTTT

j_gene: TRBJ2-5
abundance: -
v_gene: TRBV2
d_gene: TRBD1
CDR3aa: CASSPDRVGQETQYF
CDR3nt: TGTGCCAGCAGTCCAGACAGGGTAGGGCAAGAGACCCAGTACTTC

j_gene: TRBJ1-1
abundance: once
v_gene: TRBV7-9
d_gene: -
CDR3aa: CASSLGQQNTEAFF
CDR3nt: TGTGCCAGCAGCTTAGGTCAGCAAAACACTGAAGCTTTCTTT

j_gene: TRBJ1-2
abundance: -
v_gene: TRBV2
d_gene: -
CDR3aa: CASSRGHAYTF
CDR3nt: TGTGCCAGCAGTCGGGGACACGCCTACACCTTC